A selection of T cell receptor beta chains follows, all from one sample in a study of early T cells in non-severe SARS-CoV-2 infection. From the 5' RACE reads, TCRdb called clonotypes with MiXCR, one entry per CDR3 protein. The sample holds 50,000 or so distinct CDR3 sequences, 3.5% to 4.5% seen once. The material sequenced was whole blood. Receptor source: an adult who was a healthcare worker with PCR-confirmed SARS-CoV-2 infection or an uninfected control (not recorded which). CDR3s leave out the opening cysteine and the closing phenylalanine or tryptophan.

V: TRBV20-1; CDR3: SASTGANNPDTQY
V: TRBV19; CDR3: ASSIDSTPGNTEAF
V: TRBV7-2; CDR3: ASSSGGPQNGIEQF
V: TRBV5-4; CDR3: ASSLFRGAYEQY
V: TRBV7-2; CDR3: ASSLRHILAGAYEQY
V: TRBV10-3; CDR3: AIRDSLDEQY
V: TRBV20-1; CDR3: SAKSYEQY
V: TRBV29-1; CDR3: SVDRSGGAEAF
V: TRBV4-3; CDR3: ASSQDLSSYEQY
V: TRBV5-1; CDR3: ASGTGGANGYT